The 8 T cell receptor beta chains in this list originate from one sample, sequenced in a study of regulatory T cells in long-lasting Graves disease. Library construction for TCR beta used iRepertoire HTBI primers and Arm-PCR of CDR3 regions. Each CDR3 protein is one row after TCRdb ran MiXCR on the multiplex PCR reads. The table lists 350,000 to 450,000 distinct CDR3 sequences, about 15% of them singletons. Time point of the sample: newly diagnosed GD, antithyroid drugs for less than 3 months. RNA from PBMCs was the source of the TCR library. These data were likewise used in another study, on T cells in Graves' hyperthyroidism and ophthalmopathy.

Material: peripheral blood mononuclear cells (PBMCs), obtained at new diagnosis, from a patient treated with antithyroid drugs. These TCRs come from a woman in her 30s with Graves disease.

This clonotype was picked up many times. V and J are TRBV27 and TRBJ2-7; D perhaps matches TRBD1 (6 bases). Germline V gives CDR1 MNHEY, CDR2 SMNVEV (reference sequence). The CDR3 covers 12 residues. V lost 2 bases, J lost 7 bases, and 9 bases lay in between. The CDR3 region is CASSLKGTEQYF. The CDR3 nucleotides read TGTGCCAGCAGTTTAAAAGGGACAGAGCAGTACTTC.

This chain uses TRBV7-9 with TRBJ2-3; D may be TRBD2 (5 bases). Germline CDR1 and CDR2: SEHNR and FQNEAQ (reference sequence). The V and J ends lost 7 bases and 2 bases respectively, with 13 bases between them. CDR3 length: 14 amino acids. The DNA for the CDR3 is TGTGCCAGCAATATGGGGAGTGACACAGATACGCAGTATTTT. Its protein product is CASNMGSDTDTQYF.

As for this clonotype: A much more abundant neighbour one base away suggests this may be a read error. The chain employs TRBV27 and TRBJ2-1, with D hard to call. CDR3 size: 13 residues. Per the germline V gene, CDR1 is MNHEY and CDR2 is SMNVEV (reference sequence). Between the trimmed V and J ends, which lost 10 bases and 4 bases, there was a span of 14 bases. CDR3 region: CANWADHYNEQFF. The DNA of the CDR3 is TGTGCCAACTGGGCGGACCATTACAATGAGCAGTTCTTC.

This clonotype appeared a few times. The chain couples TRBV4-2 to TRBJ2-1; D may be TRBD2 (6 bases). The CDR3 length is 16 residues. Germline CDR1 reads LGHNA; CDR2 reads YNFKEQ. Trimming took 2 bases from V and 3 from J, leaving 14 bases between them. The CDR3 protein is CASSQSGSSGYNEQFF. Written as DNA, the CDR3 is TGTGCCAGCAGCCAATCTGGGAGTAGCGGCTACAATGAGCAGTTCTTC.

This clonotype was seen more than once but under ten times. Being one base from a much bigger clone, this may be a read error. V and J are TRBV20-1 and TRBJ2-5; the D gene is possibly TRBD2 (5 bases). CDR1 DFQATT and CDR2 SNEGSKA come from the germline V gene (reference sequence). The CDR3 covers 15 residues. Between the trimmed V and J ends, which lost 1 base and 7 bases, there was a span of 19 bases. The CDR3 sequence is CSARGQAEVGRTQYF. The CDR3 DNA is TGCAGTGCTAGAGGCCAAGCGGAGGTCGGCAGGACCCAGTACTTC.

This clonotype appeared a single time. The rearrangement joins TRBV6-5 to TRBJ1-1; perhaps TRBD1 as D (5 bases). The V end lost 4 bases, the J end lost 0 bases, and 9 bases lay between the germline ends. CDR3 length: 14 amino acids. Germline-derived CDR1 and CDR2 are MNHEY and SVGAGI. CDR3 protein: CASSSGLVNTEAFF. The CDR3, as DNA: TGTGCCAGCAGTTCAGGGTTGGTGAACACTGAAGCTTTCTTT.

The chain combines TRBV5-1 with TRBJ2-4, with D hard to call. V lost 2 bases and J lost 7, with 19 bases in between. Germline CDR1 is SGHRS and CDR2 is YFSETQ. The CDR3 has 16 residues. CDR3 amino acids: CASSFEKGPAGNIQYF. CDR3 bases: TGCGCCAGCAGCTTTGAGAAAGGCCCGGCTGGTAACATTCAGTACTTC.

This clonotype was seen many times. V gene TRBV11-2 combines with J gene TRBJ2-7; D unresolved. This CDR3 region has 15 residues. Germline V gene sequence: CDR1 SGHAT, CDR2 FQNNGV. With 2 bases removed from V and 0 bases from J, the gap between germline ends came to 11 bases. The CDR3 sequence: CASSLSLGTSYEQYF. CDR3 bases: TGTGCCAGCAGCTTAAGTCTGGGAACCTCCTACGAGCAGTACTTC.